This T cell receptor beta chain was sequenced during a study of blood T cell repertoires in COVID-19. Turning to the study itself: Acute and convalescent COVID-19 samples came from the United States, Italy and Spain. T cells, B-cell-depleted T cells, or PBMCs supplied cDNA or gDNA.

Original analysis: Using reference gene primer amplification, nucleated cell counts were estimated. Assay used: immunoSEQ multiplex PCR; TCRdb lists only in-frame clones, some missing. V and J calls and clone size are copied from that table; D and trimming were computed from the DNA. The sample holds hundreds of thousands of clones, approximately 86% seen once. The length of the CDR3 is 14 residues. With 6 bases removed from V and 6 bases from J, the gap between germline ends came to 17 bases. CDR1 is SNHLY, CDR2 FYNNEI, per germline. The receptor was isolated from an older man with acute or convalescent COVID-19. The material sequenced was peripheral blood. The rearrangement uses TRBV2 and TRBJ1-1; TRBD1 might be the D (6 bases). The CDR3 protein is CASRQATGRAEAFF. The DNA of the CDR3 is TGTGCCAGCAGGCAAGCAACAGGGCGGGCTGAAGCTTTCTTT.